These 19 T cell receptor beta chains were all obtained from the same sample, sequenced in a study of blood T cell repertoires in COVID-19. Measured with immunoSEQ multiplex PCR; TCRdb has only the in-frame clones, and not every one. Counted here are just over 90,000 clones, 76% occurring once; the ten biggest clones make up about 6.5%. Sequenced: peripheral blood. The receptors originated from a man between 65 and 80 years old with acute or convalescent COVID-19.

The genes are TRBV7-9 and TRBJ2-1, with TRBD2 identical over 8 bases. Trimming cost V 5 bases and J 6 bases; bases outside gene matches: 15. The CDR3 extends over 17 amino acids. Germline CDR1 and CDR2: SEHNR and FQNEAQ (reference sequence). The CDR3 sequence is CASSQTALAGRSNEQFF. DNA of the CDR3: TGTGCCAGCAGCCAGACCGCCTTAGCGGGACGGTCCAATGAGCAGTTCTTC.

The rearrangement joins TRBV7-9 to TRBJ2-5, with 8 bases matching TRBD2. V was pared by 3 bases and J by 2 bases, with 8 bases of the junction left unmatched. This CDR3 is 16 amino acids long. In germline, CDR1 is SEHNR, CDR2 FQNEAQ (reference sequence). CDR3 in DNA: TGTGCCAGCAGCTTCTTGCGGGGGGACGGACAAGAGACCCAGTACTTC. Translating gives CASSFLRGDGQETQYF. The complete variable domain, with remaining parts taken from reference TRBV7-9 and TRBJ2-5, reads DTGVSQNPRHKITKRGQNVTFRCDPISEHNRLYWYRQTLGQGPEFLTYFQNEAQLEKSRLLSDRFSAERPKGSFSTLEIQRTEQGDSAMYLCASSFLRGDGQETQYFGPGTRLLVL.

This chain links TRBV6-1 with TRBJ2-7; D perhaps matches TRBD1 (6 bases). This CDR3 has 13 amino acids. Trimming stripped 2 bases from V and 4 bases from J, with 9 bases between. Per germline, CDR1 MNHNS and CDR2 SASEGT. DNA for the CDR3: TGTGCCAGCAGTGAATTCAGGGGTTACGAGCAGTACGTC. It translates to CASSEFRGYEQYV.

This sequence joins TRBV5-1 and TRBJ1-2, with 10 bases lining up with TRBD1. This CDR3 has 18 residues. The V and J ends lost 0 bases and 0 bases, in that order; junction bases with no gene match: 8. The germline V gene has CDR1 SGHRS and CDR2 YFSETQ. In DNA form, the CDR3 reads TGCGCCAGCAGCTTGGAGGGGACAGGGGCCGGAGCTAACTATGGCTACACCTTC. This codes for CASSLEGTGAGANYGYTF. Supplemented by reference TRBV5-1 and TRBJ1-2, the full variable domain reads KAGVTQTPRYLIKTRGQQVTLSCSPISGHRSVSWYQQTPGQGLQFLFEYFSETQRNKGNFPGRFSGRQFSNSRSEMNVSTLELGDSALYLCASSLEGTGAGANYGYTFGSGTRLTVV.

The CDR3 loop reads CASLLSGRIYEQYF. Here the CDR3 DNA reads TGTGCTAGTCTCCTGAGCGGGAGGATCTACGAGCAGTACTTC. The chain combines TRBV12-5 with TRBJ2-7; TRBD2 aligns across 9 bases. With 8 bases clipped from V and 3 bases from J, the junction kept 8 bases outside the gene matches. CDR3 size: 14 residues. Germline loops: CDR1 LGHNT, CDR2 FRNRAP.

DNA for the CDR3: TGTGCCAGCAGCCGCCGGGACAGTTTCACAGATACGCAGTATTTT. Protein: CASSRRDSFTDTQYF. The chain links TRBV5-6 to TRBJ2-3; 7 bases are a match to TRBD1. V trimming: 4 bases; J trimming: 2 bases; junction bases outside the gene matches: 7. Germline CDR1 reads SGHDT; CDR2 reads YYEEEE. This CDR3 has 15 amino acids. The variable domain in full, with the rest retrieved from reference TRBV5-6 and TRBJ2-3, is DAGVTQSPTHLIKTRGQQVTLRCSPKSGHDTVSWYQQALGQGPQFIFQYYEEEERQRGNFPDRFSGHQFPNYSSELNVNALLLGDSALYLCASSRRDSFTDTQYFGPGTRLTVL.

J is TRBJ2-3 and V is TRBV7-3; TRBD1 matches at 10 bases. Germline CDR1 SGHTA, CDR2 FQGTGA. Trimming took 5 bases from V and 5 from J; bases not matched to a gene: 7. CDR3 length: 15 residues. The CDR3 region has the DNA TGTGCCAGCAGCCCGGGACAGGGGCGGGGAGATACGCAGTATTTT. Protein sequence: CASSPGQGRGDTQYF.

The CDR3 reads CAITSEAGKNEQFF. The CDR3 DNA is TGTGCCATTACTAGCGAGGCAGGGAAAAATGAGCAGTTCTTC. V is TRBV10-3 and J is TRBJ2-1; 7 positions agree with TRBD2. Trimming removed 9 bases from V and 7 bases from J; junction bases left unmatched: 12. Looked up from germline, CDR1 is ENHRY and CDR2 is SYGVKD. CDR3 size: 14 residues.

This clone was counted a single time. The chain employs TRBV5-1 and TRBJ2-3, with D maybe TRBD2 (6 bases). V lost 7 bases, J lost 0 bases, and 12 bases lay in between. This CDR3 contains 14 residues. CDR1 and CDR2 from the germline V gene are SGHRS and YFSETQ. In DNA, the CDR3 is TGCGCCAGCGATAGCGGAGCTAGCACAGATACGCAGTATTTT. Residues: CASDSGASTDTQYF.

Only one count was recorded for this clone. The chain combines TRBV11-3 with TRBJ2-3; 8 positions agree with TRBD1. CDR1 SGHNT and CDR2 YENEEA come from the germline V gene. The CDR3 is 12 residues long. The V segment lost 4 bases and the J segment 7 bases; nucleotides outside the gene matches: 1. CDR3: CASSWTGNTQYF. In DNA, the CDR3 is TGTGCCAGCAGCTGGACAGGGAATACGCAGTATTTT.

DNA for the CDR3: TGTGCCAGCAGCGTAACAGGGGAAAAGGATGGCTACACCTTC. It codes for CASSVTGEKDGYTF. V gene TRBV9 combines with J gene TRBJ1-2, with TRBD1 matching 7 bases. From germline, CDR1 is SGDLS and CDR2 YYNGEE. Trimming cost V 1 base and J 6 bases; bases outside gene matches: 6. The length of the CDR3 is 14 residues. The full variable domain, with the rest looked up from reference TRBV9 and TRBJ1-2, is DSGVTQTPKHLITATGQRVTLRCSPRSGDLSVYWYQQSLDQGLQFLIQYYNGEERAKGNILERFSAQQFPDLHSELNLSSLELGDSALYFCASSVTGEKDGYTFGSGTRLTVV.

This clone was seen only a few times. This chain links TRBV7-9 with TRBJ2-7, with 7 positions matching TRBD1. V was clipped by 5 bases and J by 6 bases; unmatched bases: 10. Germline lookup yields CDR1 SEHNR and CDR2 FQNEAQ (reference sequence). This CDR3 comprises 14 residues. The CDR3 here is CASSHTETGSEQYF. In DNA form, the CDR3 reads TGTGCCAGCAGCCACACAGAGACAGGGTCCGAGCAGTACTTC.

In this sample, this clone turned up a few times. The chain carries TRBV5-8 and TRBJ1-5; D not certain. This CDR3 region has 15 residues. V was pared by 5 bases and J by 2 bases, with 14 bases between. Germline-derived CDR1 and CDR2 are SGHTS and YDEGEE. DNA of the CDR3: TGTGCCAGCAGATTAGGGAGAGGAGGCAATCAGCCCCAGCATTTT. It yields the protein CASRLGRGGNQPQHF.

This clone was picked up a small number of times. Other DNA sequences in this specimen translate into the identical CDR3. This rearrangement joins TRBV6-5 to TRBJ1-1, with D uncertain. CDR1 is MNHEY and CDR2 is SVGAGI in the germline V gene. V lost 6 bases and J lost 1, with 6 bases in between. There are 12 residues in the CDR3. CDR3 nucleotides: TGTGCCAGCAGAAGAGGGAACACTGAAGCTTTCTTT. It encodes CASRRGNTEAFF.

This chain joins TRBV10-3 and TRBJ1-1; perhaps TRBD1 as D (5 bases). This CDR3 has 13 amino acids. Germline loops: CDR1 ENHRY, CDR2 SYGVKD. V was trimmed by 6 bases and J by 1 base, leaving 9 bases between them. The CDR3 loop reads CAIRDIWNTEAFF. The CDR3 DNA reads TGTGCCATCAGGGACATCTGGAACACTGAAGCTTTCTTT.

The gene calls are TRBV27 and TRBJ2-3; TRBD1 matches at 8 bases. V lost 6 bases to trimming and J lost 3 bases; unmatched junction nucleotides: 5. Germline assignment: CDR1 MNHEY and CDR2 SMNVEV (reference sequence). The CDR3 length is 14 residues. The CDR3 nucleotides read TGTGCCAGCAGGCGGACAGGGCATACAGATACGCAGTATTTT. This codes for CASRRTGHTDTQYF.

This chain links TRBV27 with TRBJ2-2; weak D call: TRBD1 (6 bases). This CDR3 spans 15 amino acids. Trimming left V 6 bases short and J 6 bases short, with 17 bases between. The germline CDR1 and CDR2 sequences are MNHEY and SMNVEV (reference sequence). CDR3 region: CASRQGQSRAGELFF. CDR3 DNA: TGTGCCAGCAGACAAGGACAGTCGAGGGCCGGGGAGCTGTTTTTT.

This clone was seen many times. Written as DNA, the CDR3 is TGTGCCATCGGAACGGCGGGGAGCTCCTACAATGAGCAGTTCTTC. It translates to CAIGTAGSSYNEQFF. The rearrangement links TRBV10-3 to TRBJ2-1; D is possibly TRBD2 (6 bases). Germline V gene data show CDR1 as ENHRY and CDR2 as SYGVKD. V was pared by 8 bases and J by 0 bases, with 14 bases between. CDR3 length: 15 residues.

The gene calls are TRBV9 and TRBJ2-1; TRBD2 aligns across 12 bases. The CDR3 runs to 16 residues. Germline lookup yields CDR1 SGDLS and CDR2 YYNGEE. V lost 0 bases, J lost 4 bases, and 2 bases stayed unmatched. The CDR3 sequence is CASSVGTSGTYNEQFF. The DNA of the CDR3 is TGTGCCAGCAGCGTAGGGACTAGCGGGACATACAATGAGCAGTTCTTC.